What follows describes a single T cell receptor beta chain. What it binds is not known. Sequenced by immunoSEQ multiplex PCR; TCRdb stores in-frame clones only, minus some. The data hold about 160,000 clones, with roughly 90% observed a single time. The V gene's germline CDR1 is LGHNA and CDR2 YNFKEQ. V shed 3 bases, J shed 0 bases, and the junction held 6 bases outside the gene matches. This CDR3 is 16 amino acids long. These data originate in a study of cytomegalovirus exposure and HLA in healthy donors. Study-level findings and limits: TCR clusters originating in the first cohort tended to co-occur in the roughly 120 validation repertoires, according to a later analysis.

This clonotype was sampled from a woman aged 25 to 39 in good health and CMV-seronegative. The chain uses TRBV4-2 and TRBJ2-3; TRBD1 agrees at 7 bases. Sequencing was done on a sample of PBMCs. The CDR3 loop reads CASSQTGPDSTDTQYF. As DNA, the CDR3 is TGTGCCAGCAGCCAGACAGGGCCCGATAGCACAGATACGCAGTATTTT.